This T cell receptor (beta chain) was sequenced for a study of pediatric ulcerative colitis. Study outcomes and limitations: Ulcerative colitis patients shared more blood-rectal clones than controls.

Between the trimmed V and J ends, which lost 3 bases and 7 bases, there was a span of 10 bases. Germline values: CDR1 SGHTA, CDR2 FQGNSA. The CDR3 totals 13 residues. A word on this clone: Its antigen is not identified.

Up to 500,000 reads were sequenced per sample. Clones were sequenced by immunoSEQ multiplex PCR, and TCRdb holds only the in-frame ones, with some missing. The repertoire holds some 57,000 clones, with over 80% as singletons. The blood sample was taken during the colonoscopy visit. The gene calls are TRBV7-2 and TRBJ2-1, with D possibly being TRBD1 (6 bases). Sample: blood. The receptor's source is a boy aged 5-17 years who was a control in a study of pediatric ulcerative colitis. CDR3 loop: CASSFLRGNEQFF. DNA for the CDR3: TGTGCCAGCAGCTTCCTCAGGGGAAATGAGCAGTTCTTC.